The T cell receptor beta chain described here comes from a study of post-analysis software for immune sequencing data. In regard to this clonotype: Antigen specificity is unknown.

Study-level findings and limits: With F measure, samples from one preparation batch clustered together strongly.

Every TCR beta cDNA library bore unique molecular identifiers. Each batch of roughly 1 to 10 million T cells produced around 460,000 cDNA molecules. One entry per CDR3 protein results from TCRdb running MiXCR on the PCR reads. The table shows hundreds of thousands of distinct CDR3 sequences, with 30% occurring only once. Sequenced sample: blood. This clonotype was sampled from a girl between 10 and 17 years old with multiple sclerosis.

CDR3 amino acids: CATSRDSGLVSYEQYF. Here the CDR3 DNA reads TGTGCCACCAGCAGAGATTCGGGGTTGGTCTCCTACGAGCAGTACTTC. J is TRBJ2-7 and V is TRBV15, with D possibly matching TRBD2 (5 bases). CDR1 is LNHNV and CDR2 is YYDKDF in the germline V gene (reference sequence). Trimming took off 0 bases at V and 0 bases at J, with 12 bases between the two ends. The CDR3 length is 16 residues. Combining the CDR3 with reference TRBV15 and TRBJ2-7 gives the whole variable domain DAMVIQNPRYQVTQFGKPVTLSCSQTLNHNVMYWYQQKSSQAPKLLFHYYDKDFNNEADTPDNFQSRRPNTSFCFLDIRSPGLGDTAMYLCATSRDSGLVSYEQYFGPGTRLTVT.